This T cell receptor beta chain was obtained from a study of blood T cell repertoires in COVID-19. Participants' own reports of clinical history determined their cohort assignment. All exposed participants met a person with COVID-19 within 2 weeks before entering the study. The repertoire was sequenced with immunoSEQ multiplex PCR; TCRdb's copy has only in-frame clones and lacks some. Seen here are some 180,000 clones, 80% observed once, and the top ten hold approximately 15%. Germline V gives CDR1 DFQATT, CDR2 SNEGSKA (reference sequence). The CDR3 is made up of 14 amino acids. Trimming cost V 3 bases and J 3 bases; bases outside gene matches: 3.

This TCR came from a man aged 60 to 69 who had been exposed to COVID-19. Sequencing was carried out using PBMCs or T cells enriched from blood (not recorded which). This rearrangement joins TRBV20-1 to TRBJ2-5, with 11 bases matching TRBD2. CDR3 in amino acids: CSASVSGREETQYF. CDR3 DNA sequence: TGCAGTGCTAGTGTTAGCGGGAGGGAAGAGACCCAGTACTTC.